This record looks at one TCR beta chain sequence and its context. This sample was included in a study of technical replicates of blood from a handful of donors. This CDR3 contains 16 residues. V was clipped by 8 bases and J by 0 bases; unmatched bases: 10. Germline V gene data show CDR1 as MGHRA and CDR2 as YSYEKL. Data came from immunoSEQ multiplex PCR; TCRdb stores just in-frame clones and leaves some out. The table has 83,000 or so clones, approximately 92% seen once. This chain uses TRBV4-1 with TRBJ1-5; 7 nucleotides agree with TRBD1. Sequencing was done on a sample of T cells isolated from PBMCs. This TCR was recovered from a human donor in good health. CDR3 sequence (DNA): TGCGCCAGCTCCCCTGGGACAGATTATAGCAATCAGCCCCAGCATTTT. Translating gives CASSPGTDYSNQPQHF.